This T cell receptor beta chain was captured by sequencing in a study of shared clonotypes between healthy human individuals. In the study overall: Serving as donors were a couple of women and three men, whose ages spanned 18 to 49. Used for every donor were three CD4 naive, three CD4 memory, two CD8 naive and one CD8 memory plate. Findings of the study overall: Among donors, the sharing of clonotypes was expected to be influenced by sequencing depth.

CD45RO-negative, CCR7-selected cells formed the naive CD8 fraction, which excluded terminally differentiated effector memory CD45RA+ cells. To note about this clone: Antigen specificity is unknown.

CDR3 length equals 13 residues. The ends were cut back, 0 bases at V and 5 bases at J, with 8 bases in the middle. Per the germline V gene, CDR1 is PRHDT and CDR2 is FYEKMQ (reference sequence). Per the study methods: In the immunoSEQ data, sequences were junction-only and lacked quality scores, so filtering differed. Data came from immunoSEQ multiplex PCR; TCRdb stores just in-frame clones and leaves some out. V and J calls and clone size are copied from that table; D and trimming were computed from the DNA. The data contain about 2 million clones, about 95% of them singletons. This chain links TRBV13 with TRBJ2-7; the D is unclear. The sequencing input was naive CD8+ T cells sorted from blood. This clonotype originated in a man between 18 and 29 years old in good health. For the CDR3, the DNA is TGTGCCAGCAGCTTAGGGGGTGGAGACGAGCAGTACTTC. This encodes CASSLGGGDEQYF.